This is a list of T cell receptor beta chains from one sample in a study of long-term antiretroviral therapy in people with HIV. Measured with immunoSEQ multiplex PCR; TCRdb has only the in-frame clones, and not every one. The sample has some 17,000 clones; 79% are singletons. The sequenced sample was unsorted PBMCs, obtained at the start of antiretroviral therapy. These receptors came from a young man with HIV. Each CDR3 is given with its conserved first and last residue. The order of the fields is J gene, D gene, V gene, clone size, CDR3 DNA, CDR3 protein. A D gene is named only where the DNA matches it firmly. Clone size is stated in some rows and not others, as once, few, many or a class when expanded.

j_call: TRBJ2-7; d_call: TRBD2; v_call: TRBV27; clone_size: .; cdr3_nt: TGTGCCAGCAGCTTGACTAGCGGGGTCTACGAGCAGTACTTC; cdr3_aa: CASSLTSGVYEQYF
j_call: TRBJ2-1; d_call: TRBD2; v_call: TRBV4-2; clone_size: .; cdr3_nt: TGTGCCAGCAGCCAAGTCGGTAGCGGGGGGGCTGTTGAGCAGTTCTTC; cdr3_aa: CASSQVGSGGAVEQFF
j_call: TRBJ1-5; d_call: .; v_call: TRBV6-4; clone_size: .; cdr3_nt: TGTGCCAGCAGTGACCTCCCCGGTGGGAGGAGCAATCAGCCCCAGCATTTT; cdr3_aa: CASSDLPGGRSNQPQHF
j_call: TRBJ1-1; d_call: .; v_call: TRBV6-6; clone_size: .; cdr3_nt: TGTGCCAGCAGTTATTCCGGAGATGAAGCTTTCTTT; cdr3_aa: CASSYSGDEAFF
j_call: TRBJ1-1; d_call: .; v_call: TRBV6-5; clone_size: .; cdr3_nt: TGTGCCAGCAGTTACGCTACGGAGAACACTGAAGCTTTCTTT; cdr3_aa: CASSYATENTEAFF
j_call: TRBJ1-1; d_call: .; v_call: TRBV4-1; clone_size: once; cdr3_nt: TGCGCCAGCAGCCAAGAAATGTGGGACCTCCTGAACACTGAAGCTTTCTTT; cdr3_aa: CASSQEMWDLLNTEAFF
j_call: TRBJ2-7; d_call: TRBD1; v_call: TRBV4-3; clone_size: .; cdr3_nt: TGCGCCAGCAGCCAGGCGACAGGGCTTTCCTACGAGCAGTACTTC; cdr3_aa: CASSQATGLSYEQYF
j_call: TRBJ1-1; d_call: .; v_call: TRBV5-1; clone_size: .; cdr3_nt: TGCGCCAGCACCCCGGCATGGCCCGACACTGAAGCTTTCTTT; cdr3_aa: CASTPAWPDTEAFF
j_call: TRBJ1-1; d_call: .; v_call: TRBV5-5; clone_size: .; cdr3_nt: TGTGCCAGCAGCCTCTTCTTGGACACTGAAGCTTTCTTT; cdr3_aa: CASSLFLDTEAFF
j_call: TRBJ2-1; d_call: .; v_call: TRBV7-8; clone_size: .; cdr3_nt: TGTGCCAGCAGCTCGTCCCCCGGGAGAGAATACAATGAGCAGTTCTTC; cdr3_aa: CASSSSPGREYNEQFF
j_call: TRBJ2-1; d_call: TRBD1; v_call: TRBV7-9; clone_size: once; cdr3_nt: TGTGCCAGCAGCTCACAGGGGGCTGTAAACAATGAGCAGTTCTTC; cdr3_aa: CASSSQGAVNNEQFF
j_call: TRBJ1-5; d_call: .; v_call: TRBV9; clone_size: .; cdr3_nt: TGTGCCAGCAGCGTAGTTGCGAGCCGGGGTAAGGGGGGTCAGCCCCAGCATTTT; cdr3_aa: CASSVVASRGKGGQPQHF
j_call: TRBJ2-7; d_call: .; v_call: TRBV4-1; clone_size: .; cdr3_nt: TGCGCCAGCAGCGCCCCATCCGAGGGGCAGGACGAGCAGTACTTC; cdr3_aa: CASSAPSEGQDEQYF
j_call: TRBJ2-3; d_call: TRBD1; v_call: TRBV6-4; clone_size: .; cdr3_nt: TGTGCCAGCAGTGAACCCGGGACAGGGCAGACAGATACGCAGTATTTT; cdr3_aa: CASSEPGTGQTDTQYF
j_call: TRBJ2-1; d_call: TRBD1; v_call: TRBV11-2; clone_size: .; cdr3_nt: TGTGCCAGCAGCCCCAGGACAGGTGAGCAGTTCTTC; cdr3_aa: CASSPRTGEQFF
j_call: TRBJ2-5; d_call: .; v_call: TRBV7-9; clone_size: once; cdr3_nt: TGTGCCAGCAGCCCCCCCGATACTTATCAAGAGACCCAGTACTTC; cdr3_aa: CASSPPDTYQETQYF
j_call: TRBJ2-1; d_call: TRBD2; v_call: TRBV7-6; clone_size: once; cdr3_nt: TGTGCCAGCAGCTCAACCGTAGCGGGTGAGCAGTTCTTC; cdr3_aa: CASSSTVAGEQFF
j_call: TRBJ2-7; d_call: .; v_call: TRBV5-4; clone_size: .; cdr3_nt: TGTGCCAGCAGCTATCCGGGACTTCTTTCCTACGAGCAGTACTTC; cdr3_aa: CASSYPGLLSYEQYF
j_call: TRBJ2-4; d_call: .; v_call: TRBV19; clone_size: .; cdr3_nt: TGTGCCAGTAGTATAGATAAGGTGGGGGTTCAGTACTTC; cdr3_aa: CASSIDKVGVQYF
j_call: TRBJ1-2; d_call: .; v_call: TRBV4-3; clone_size: once; cdr3_nt: TGCGCCAGCAGCCAGGGGAGAAAGGGCTACACCTTC; cdr3_aa: CASSQGRKGYTF